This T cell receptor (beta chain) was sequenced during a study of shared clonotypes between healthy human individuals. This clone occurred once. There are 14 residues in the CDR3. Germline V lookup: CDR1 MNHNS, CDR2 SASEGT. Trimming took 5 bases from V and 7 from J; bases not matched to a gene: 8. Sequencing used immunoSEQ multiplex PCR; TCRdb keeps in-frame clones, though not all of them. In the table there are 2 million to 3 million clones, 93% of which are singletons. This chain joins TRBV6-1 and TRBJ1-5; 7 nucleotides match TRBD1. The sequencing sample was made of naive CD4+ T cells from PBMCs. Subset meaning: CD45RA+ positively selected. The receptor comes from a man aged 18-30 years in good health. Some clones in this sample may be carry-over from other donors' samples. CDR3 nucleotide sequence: TGTGCCAGCAGTCGCAGGGGGGGGGACCAGCCCCAGCATTTT. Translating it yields CASSRRGGDQPQHF.